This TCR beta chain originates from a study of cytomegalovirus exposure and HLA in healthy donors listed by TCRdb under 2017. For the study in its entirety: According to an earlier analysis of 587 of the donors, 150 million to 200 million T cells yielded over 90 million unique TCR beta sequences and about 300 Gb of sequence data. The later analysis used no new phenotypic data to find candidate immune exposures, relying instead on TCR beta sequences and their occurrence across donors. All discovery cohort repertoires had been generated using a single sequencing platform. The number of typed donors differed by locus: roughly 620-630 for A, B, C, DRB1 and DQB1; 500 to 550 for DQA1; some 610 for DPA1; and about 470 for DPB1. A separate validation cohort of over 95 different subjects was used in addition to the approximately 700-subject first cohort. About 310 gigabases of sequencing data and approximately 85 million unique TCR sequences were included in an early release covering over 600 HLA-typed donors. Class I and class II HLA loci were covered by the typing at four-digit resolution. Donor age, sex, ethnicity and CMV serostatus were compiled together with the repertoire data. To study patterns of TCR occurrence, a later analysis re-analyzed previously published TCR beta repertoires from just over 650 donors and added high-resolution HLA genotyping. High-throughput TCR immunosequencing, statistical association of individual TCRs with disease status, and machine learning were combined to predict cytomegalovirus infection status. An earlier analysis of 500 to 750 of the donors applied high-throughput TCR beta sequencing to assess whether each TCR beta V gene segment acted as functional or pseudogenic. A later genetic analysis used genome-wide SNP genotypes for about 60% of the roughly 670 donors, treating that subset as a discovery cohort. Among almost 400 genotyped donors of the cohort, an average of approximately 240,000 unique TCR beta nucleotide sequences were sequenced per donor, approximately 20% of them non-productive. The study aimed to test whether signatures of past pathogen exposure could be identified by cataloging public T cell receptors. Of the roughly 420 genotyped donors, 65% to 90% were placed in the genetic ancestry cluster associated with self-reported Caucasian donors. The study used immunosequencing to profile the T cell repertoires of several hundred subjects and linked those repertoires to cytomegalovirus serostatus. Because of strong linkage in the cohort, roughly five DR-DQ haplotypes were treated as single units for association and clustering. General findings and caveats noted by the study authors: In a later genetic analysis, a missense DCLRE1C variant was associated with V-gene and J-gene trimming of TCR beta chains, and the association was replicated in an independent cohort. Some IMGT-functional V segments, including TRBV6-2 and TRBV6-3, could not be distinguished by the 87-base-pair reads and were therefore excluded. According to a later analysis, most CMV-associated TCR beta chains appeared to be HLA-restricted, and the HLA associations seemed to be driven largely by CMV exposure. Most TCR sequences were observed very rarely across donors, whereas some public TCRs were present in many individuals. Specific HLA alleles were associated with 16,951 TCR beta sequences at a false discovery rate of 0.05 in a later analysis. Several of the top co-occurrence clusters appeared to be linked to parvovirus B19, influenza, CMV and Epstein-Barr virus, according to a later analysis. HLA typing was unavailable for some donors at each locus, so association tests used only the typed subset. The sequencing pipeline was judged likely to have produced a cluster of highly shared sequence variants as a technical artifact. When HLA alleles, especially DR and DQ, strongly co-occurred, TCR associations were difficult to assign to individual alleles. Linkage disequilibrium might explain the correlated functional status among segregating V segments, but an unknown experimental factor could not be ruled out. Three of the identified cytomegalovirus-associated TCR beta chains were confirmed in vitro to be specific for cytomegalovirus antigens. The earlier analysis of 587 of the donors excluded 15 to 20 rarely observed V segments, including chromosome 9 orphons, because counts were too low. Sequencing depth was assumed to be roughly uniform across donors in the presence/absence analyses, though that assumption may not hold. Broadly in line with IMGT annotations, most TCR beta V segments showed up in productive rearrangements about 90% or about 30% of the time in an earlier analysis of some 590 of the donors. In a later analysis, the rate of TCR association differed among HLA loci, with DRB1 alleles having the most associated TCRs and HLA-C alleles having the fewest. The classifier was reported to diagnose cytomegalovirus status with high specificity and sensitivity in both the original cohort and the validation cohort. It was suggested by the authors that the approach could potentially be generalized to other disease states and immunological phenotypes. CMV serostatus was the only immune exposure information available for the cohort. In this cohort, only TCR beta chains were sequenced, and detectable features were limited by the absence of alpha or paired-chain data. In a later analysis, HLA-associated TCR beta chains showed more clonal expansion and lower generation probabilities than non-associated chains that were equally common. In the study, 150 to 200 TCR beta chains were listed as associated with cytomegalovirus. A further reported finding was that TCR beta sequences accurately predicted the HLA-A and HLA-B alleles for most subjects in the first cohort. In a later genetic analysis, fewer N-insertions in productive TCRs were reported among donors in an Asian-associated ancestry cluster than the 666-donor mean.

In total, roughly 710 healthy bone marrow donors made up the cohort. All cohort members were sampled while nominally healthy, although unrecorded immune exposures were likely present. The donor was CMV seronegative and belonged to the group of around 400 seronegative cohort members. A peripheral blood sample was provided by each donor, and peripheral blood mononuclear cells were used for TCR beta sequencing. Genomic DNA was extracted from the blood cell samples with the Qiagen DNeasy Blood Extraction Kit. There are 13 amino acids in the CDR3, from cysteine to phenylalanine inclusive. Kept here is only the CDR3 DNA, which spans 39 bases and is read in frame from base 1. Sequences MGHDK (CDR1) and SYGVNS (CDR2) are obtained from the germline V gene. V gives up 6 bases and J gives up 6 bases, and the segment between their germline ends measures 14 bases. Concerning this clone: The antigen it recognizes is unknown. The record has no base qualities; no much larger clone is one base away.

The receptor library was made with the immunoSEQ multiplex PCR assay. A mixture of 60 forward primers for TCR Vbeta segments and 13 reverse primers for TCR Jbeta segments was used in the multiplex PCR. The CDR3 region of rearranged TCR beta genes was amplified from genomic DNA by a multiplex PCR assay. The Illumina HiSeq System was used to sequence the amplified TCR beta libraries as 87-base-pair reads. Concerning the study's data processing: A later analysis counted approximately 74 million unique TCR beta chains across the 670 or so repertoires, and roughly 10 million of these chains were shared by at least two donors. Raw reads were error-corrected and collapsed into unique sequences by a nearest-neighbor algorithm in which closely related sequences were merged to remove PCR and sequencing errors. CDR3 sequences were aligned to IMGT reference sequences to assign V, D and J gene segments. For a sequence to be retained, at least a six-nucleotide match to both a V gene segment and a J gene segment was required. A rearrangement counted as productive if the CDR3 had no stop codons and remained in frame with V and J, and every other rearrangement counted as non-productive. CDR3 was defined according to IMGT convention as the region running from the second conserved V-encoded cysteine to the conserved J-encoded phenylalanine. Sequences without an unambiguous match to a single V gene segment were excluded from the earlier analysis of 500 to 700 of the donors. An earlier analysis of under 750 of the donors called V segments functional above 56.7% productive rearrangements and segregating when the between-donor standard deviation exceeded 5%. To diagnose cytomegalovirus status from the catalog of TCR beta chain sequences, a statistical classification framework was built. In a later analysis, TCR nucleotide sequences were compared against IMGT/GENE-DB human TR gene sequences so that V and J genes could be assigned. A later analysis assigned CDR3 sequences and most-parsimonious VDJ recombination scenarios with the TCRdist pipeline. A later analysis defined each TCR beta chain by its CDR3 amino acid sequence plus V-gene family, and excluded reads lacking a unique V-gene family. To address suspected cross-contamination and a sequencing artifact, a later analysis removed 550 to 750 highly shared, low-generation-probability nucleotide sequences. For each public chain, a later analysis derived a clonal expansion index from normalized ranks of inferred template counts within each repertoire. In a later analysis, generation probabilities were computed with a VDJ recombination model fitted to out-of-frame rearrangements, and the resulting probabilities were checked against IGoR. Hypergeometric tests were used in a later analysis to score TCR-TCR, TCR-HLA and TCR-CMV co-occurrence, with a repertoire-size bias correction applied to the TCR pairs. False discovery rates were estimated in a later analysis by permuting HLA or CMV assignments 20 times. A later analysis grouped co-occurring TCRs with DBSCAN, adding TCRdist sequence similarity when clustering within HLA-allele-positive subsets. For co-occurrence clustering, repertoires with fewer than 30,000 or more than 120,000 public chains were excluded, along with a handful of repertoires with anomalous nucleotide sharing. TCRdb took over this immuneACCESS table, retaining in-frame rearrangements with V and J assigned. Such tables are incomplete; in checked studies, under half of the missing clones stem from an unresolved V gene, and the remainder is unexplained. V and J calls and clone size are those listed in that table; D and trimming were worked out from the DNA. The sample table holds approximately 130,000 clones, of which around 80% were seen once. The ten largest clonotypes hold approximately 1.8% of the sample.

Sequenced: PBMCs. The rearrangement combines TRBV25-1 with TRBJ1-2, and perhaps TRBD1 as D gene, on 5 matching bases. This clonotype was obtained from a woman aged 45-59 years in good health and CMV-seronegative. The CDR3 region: CASSILGGDGYTF. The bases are TGTGCCAGCAGCATCCTGGGGGGTGATGGCTACACCTTC.